This TCR beta chain was observed in a study of Graves' ophthalmopathy and Graves' hyperthyroidism. Transcripts of RNA were the source for amplifying TCR beta CDR3 regions. First-round RT-PCR employed HTBI primers, with a second-round multiplex PCR after it. A single record per CDR3 protein comes from TCRdb applying MiXCR to the multiplex PCR reads. Among about 390,000 distinct CDR3 sequences listed, roughly 14% were seen once. The V end was cut by 0 bases, the J end by 7 bases, with 6 bases between. CDR3 length: 13 amino acids. The study excluded patients with other autoimmune diseases, uncontrolled infections, pregnancy or lactation. Each diagnosis was determined on the basis of clinical symptoms, serum thyroxine, TRAb, thyroid ultrasound and orbital computed tomography. There are many counts of this clonotype.

Source material: peripheral blood. The sequence was collected from a young woman with stable Graves' hyperthyroidism. The rearrangement joins TRBV12-3 or TRBV12-4 to TRBJ2-2; D not certain. CDR3 sequence reads: CASSLARNGELFF. DNA of the CDR3: TGTGCCAGCAGTTTAGCAAGGAACGGGGAGCTGTTTTTT.